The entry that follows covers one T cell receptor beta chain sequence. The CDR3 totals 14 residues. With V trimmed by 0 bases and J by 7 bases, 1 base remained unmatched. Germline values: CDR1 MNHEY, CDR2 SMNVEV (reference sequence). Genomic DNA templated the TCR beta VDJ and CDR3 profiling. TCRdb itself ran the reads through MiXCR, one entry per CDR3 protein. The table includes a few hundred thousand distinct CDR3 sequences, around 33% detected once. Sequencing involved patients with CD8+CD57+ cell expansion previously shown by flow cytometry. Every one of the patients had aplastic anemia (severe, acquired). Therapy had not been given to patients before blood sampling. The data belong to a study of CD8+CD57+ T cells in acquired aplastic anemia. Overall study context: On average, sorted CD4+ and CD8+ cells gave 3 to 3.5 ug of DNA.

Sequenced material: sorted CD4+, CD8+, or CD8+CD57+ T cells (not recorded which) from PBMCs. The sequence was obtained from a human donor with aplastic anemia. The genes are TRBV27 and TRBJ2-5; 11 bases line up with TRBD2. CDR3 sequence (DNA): TGTGCCAGCAGTTTATCGCTAGCGGGAGGGACCCAGTACTTC. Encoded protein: CASSLSLAGGTQYF.